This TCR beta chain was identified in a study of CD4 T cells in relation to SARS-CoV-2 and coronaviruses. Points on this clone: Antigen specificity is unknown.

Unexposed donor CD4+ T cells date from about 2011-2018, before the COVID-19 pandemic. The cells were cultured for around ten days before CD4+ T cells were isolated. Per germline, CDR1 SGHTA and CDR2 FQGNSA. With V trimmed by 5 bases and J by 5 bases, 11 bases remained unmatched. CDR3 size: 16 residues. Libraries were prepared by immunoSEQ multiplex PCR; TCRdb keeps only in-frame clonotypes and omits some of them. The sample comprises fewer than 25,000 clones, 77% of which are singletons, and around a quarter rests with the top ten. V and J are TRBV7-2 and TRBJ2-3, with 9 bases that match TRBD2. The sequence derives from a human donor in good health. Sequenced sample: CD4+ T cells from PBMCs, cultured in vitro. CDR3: CASSLRGRGGVDTQYF. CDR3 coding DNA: TGTGCCAGCAGCCTCCGGGGGCGGGGGGGCGTAGATACGCAGTATTTT.